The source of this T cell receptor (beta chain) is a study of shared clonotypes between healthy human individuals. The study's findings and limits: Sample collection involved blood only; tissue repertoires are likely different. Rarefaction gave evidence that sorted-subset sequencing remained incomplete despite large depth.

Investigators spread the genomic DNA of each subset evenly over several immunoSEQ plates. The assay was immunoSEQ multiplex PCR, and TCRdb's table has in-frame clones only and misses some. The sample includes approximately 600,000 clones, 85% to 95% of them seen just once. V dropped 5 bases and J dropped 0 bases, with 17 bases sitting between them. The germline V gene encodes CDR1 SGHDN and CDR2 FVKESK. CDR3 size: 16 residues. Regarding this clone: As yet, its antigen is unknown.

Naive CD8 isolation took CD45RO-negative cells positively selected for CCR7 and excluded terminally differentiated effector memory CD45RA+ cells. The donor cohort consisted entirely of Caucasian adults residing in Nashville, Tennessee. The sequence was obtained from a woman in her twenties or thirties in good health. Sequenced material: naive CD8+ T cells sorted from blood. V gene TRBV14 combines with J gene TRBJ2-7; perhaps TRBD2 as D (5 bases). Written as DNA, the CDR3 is TGTGCCAGCAGCGCCCGCGGAGCGGTAAGCTCCTACGAGCAGTACTTC. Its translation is CASSARGAVSSYEQYF.